There are a few counts of the clone carrying this T cell receptor beta chain. Antigen unknown. Via MiXCR, TCRdb re-called the RT-PCR reads, giving one row per CDR3 protein. The table includes roughly 500,000 distinct CDR3 sequences, around 25% detected once. The record originates from a study of response to subunit inactivated influenza vaccine. General observations from the study: Each seasonal flu vaccination may recruit only limited new T cells, authors suggested.

The germline CDR1 and CDR2 sequences are SGHRS and YFSETQ. The CDR3 is 15 amino acids. The J segment lost 3 bases and the V segment lost 4 bases, leaving 7 bases of the junction unmatched. This clonotype originated in a man between 45 and 60 years old who received an inactivated influenza vaccine. The specimen comprised CD4+ T cells sorted from PBMCs, sampled roughly 5 days after vaccination. The J gene is TRBJ2-7, the V gene TRBV5-1, with 10 bases identical to TRBD2. The CDR3 region has the DNA TGCGCCAGCAGCCTAACGGGACTAGCGAACTACGAGCAGTACTTC. This codes for CASSLTGLANYEQYF.